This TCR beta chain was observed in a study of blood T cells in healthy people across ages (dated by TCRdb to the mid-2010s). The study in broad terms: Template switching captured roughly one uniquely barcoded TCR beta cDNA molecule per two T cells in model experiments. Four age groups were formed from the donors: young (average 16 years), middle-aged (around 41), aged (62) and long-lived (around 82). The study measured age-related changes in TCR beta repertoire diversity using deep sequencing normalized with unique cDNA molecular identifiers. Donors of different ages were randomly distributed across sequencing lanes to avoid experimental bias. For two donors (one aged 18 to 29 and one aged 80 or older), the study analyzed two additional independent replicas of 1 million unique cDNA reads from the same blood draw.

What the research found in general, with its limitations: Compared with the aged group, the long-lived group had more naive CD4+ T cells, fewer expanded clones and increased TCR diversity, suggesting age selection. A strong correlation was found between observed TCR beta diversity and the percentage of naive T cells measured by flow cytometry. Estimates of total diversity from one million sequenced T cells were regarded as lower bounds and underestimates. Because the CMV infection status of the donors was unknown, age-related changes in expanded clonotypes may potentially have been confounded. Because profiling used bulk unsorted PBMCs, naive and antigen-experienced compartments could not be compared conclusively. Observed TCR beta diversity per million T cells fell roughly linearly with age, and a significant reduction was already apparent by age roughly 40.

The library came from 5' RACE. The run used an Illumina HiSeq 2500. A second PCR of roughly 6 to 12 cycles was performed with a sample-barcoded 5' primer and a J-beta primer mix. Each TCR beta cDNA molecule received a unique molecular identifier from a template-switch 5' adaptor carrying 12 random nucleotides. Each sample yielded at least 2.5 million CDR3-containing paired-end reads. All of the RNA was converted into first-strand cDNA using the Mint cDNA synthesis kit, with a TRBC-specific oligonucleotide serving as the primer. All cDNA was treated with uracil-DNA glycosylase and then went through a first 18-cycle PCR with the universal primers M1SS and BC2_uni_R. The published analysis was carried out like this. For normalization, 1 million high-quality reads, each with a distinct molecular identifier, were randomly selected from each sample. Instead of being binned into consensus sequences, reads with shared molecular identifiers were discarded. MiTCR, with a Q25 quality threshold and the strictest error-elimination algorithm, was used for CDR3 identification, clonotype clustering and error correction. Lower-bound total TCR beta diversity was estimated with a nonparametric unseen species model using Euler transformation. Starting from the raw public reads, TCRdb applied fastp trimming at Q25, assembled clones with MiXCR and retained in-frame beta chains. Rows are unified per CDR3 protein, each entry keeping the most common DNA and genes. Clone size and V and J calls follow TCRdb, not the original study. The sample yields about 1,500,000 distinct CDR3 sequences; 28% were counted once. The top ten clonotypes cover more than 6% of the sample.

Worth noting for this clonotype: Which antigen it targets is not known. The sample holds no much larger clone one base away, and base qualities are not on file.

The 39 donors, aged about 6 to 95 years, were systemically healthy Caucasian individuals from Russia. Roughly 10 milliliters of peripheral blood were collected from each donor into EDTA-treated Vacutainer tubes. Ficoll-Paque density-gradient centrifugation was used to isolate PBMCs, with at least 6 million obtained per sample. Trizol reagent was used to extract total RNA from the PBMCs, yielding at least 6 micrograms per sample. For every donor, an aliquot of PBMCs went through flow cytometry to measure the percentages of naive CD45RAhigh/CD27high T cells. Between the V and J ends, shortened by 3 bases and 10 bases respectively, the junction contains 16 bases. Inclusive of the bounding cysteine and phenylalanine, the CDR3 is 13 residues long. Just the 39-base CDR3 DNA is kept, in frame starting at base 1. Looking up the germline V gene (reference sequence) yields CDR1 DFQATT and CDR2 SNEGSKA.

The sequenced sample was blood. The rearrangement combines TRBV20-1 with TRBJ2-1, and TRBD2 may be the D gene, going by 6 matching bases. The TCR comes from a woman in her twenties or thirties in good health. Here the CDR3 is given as CSARSAREDEQFF. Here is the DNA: TGCAGTGCTAGGTCGGCTAGGGAGGACGAGCAGTTCTTC.